This record covers a single T cell receptor (beta chain). Its target is not known. The sample comes from a study of T cells in Graves' hyperthyroidism and ophthalmopathy. Amplification targeted TCR beta CDR3 regions from RNA transcripts. A set of HTBI primers served as the primers for a first-round RT-PCR of the TCR CDR3. In TCRdb, the multiplex PCR reads were re-called with MiXCR into one record per CDR3 protein. The table lists more than 550,000 distinct CDR3 sequences, roughly a sixth of them singletons. V dropped 1 base and J dropped 3 bases, with 10 bases sitting between them. This CDR3 has 14 amino acids. Germline V gene lookup returns CDR1 DFQATT and CDR2 SNEGSKA (reference sequence). The study's findings and limits: Among clonotypes expanded in thyroid above 0.001, most were also found in blood. Classification by a 13 V-J model distinguished ophthalmopathy from stable hyperthyroidism.

Absent ophthalmopathy progression within 18 months defined stable Graves' hyperthyroidism. Patients having uncontrolled infection, another autoimmune disease, pregnancy or lactation were not included. This TCR was recovered from a man in his fifties with Graves' hyperthyroidism. This chain uses TRBV20-1 with TRBJ1-5; maybe TRBD1 (6 bases). Sample: blood. The CDR3 spells CSARVQGTNQPQHF. The DNA of the CDR3 is TGCAGTGCTAGAGTACAGGGTACCAATCAGCCCCAGCATTTT.